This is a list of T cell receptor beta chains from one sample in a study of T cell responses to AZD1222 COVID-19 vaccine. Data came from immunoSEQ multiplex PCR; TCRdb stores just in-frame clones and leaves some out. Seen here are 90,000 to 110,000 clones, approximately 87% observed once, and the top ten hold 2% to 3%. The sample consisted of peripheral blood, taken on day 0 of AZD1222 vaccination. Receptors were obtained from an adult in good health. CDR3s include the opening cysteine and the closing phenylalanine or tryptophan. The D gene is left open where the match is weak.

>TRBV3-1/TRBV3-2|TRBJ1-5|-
CASSPGVYQPQHF
TGTGCCAGCAGCCCAGGGGTTTATCAGCCCCAGCATTTT
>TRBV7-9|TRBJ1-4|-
CASSLGFSENEKLFF
TGTGCCAGCAGCTTAGGGTTTAGCGAGAATGAAAAACTGTTTTTT
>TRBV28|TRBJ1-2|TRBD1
CASRQQGGGYTF
TGTGCCAGCAGGCAACAGGGGGGGGGCTACACCTTC
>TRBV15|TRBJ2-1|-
CATSLWTTKQFF
TGTGCCACCAGCCTATGGACTACCAAGCAGTTCTTC
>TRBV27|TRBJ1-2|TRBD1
CASSLSFGTGTGGYTF
TGTGCCAGCAGTTTATCCTTCGGGACAGGGACAGGTGGCTACACCTTC
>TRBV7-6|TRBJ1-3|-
CASSLGSRGSGNTIYF
TGTGCCAGCAGCTTAGGGTCCCGGGGCTCTGGAAACACCATATATTTT
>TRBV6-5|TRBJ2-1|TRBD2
CASSYGTSGRANEQFF
TGTGCCAGCAGTTACGGGACTAGCGGGAGGGCCAATGAGCAGTTCTTC
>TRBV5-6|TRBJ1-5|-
CASSWGWDQPQHF
TGTGCCAGCAGCTGGGGGTGGGACCAGCCCCAGCATTTT
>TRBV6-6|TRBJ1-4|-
CASNPPRGGSEKLFF
TGTGCCAGCAACCCCCCGAGGGGGGGCAGCGAAAAACTGTTTTTT
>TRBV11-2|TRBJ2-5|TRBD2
CASSLNLAGVFKTQYF
TGTGCCAGCAGCTTAAACCTAGCGGGAGTTTTTAAGACCCAGTACTTC
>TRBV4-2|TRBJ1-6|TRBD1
CASSRKWTGGFRSSYNSPLHF
TGTGCCAGCAGCCGGAAGTGGACAGGGGGCTTTAGGAGCTCCTATAATTCACCCCTCCACTTT
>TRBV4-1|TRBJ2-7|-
CASSQEVWTASAYEQYF
TGCGCCAGCAGCCAAGAGGTCTGGACCGCCTCCGCCTACGAGCAGTACTTC